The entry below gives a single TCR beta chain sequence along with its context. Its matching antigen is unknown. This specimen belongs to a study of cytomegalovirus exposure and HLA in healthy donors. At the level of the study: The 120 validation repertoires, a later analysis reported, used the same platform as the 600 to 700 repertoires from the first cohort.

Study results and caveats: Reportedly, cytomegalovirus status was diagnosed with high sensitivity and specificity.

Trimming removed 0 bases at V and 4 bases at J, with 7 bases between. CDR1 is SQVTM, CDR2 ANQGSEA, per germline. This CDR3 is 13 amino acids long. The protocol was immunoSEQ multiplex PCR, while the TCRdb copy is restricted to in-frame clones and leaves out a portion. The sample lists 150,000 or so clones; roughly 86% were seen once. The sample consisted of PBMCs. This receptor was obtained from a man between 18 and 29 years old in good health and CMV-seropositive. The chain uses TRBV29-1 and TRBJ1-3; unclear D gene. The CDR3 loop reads CSVEDLSGNTIYF. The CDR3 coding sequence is TGCAGCGTTGAAGATCTTTCCGGAAACACCATATATTTT.